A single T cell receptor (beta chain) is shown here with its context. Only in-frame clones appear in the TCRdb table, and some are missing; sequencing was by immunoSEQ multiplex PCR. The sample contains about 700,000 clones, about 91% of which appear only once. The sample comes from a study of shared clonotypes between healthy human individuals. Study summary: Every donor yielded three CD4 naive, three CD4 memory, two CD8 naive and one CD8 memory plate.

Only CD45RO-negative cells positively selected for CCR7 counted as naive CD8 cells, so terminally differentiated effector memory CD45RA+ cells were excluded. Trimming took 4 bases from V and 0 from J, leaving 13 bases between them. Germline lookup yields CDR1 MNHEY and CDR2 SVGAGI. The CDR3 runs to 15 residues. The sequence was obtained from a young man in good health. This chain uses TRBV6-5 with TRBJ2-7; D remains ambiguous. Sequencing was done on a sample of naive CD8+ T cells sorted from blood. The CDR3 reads CASSLVVGSSYEQYF. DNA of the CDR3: TGTGCCAGCAGTTTAGTAGTTGGAAGCTCCTACGAGCAGTACTTC.